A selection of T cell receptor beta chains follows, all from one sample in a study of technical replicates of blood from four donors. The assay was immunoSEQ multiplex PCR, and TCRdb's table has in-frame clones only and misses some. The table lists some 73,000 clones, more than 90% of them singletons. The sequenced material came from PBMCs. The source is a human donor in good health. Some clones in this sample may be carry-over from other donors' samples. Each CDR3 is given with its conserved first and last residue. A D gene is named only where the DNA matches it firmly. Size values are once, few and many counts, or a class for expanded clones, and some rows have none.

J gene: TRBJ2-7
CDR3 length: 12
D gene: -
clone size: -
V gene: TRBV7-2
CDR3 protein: CASSSTYYEQYF
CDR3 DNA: TGTGCCAGCAGCTCCACTTACTACGAGCAGTACTTC

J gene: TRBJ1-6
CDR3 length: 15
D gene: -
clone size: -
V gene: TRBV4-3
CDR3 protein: CASSQESRVNSPLHF
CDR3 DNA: TGCGCCAGCAGCCAAGAGAGTCGGGTGAATTCACCCCTCCACTTT

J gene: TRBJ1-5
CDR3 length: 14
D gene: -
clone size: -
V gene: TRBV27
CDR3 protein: CASSWADSNQPQHF
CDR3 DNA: TGTGCCAGCTCCTGGGCAGATAGCAATCAGCCCCAGCATTTT

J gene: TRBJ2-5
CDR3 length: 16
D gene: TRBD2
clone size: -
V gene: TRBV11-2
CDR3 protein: CASSLGLAGVGETQYF
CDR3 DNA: TGTGCCAGCAGCTTAGGACTAGCGGGAGTAGGGGAGACCCAGTACTTC

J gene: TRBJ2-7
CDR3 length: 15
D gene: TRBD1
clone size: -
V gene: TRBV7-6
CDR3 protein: CASSLASYEGAGQYF
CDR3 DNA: TGTGCCAGCAGCTTAGCGTCATATGAGGGGGCGGGCCAGTACTTC

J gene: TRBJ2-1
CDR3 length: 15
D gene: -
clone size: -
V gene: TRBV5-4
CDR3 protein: CASSLSQSSYNEQFF
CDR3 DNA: TGTGCCAGCAGCTTGAGCCAAAGCTCCTACAATGAGCAGTTCTTC

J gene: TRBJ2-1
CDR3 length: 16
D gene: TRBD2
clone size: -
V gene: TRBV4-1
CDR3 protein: CASSPTPGLAGGEQFF
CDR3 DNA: TGCGCCAGCAGCCCGACCCCGGGACTAGCCGGGGGTGAGCAGTTCTTC

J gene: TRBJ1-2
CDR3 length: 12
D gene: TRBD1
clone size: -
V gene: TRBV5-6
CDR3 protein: CASSYSGGGYTF
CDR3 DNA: TGTGCCAGCAGCTACTCAGGGGGTGGCTACACCTTC

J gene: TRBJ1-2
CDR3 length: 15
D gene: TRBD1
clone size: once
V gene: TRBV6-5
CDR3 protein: CASSYLGQGLGGYTF
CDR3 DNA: TGTGCCAGCAGTTACCTGGGACAGGGCTTGGGTGGCTACACCTTC

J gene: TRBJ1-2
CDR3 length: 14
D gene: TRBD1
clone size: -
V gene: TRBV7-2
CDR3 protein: CASSSMGQGDGYTF
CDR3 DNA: TGTGCCAGCAGCTCAATGGGACAGGGGGATGGCTACACCTTC

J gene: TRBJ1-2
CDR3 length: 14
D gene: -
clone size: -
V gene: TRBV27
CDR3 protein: CASSRGEGYYGYTF
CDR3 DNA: TGTGCCAGCAGTCGAGGGGAGGGATACTATGGCTACACCTTC

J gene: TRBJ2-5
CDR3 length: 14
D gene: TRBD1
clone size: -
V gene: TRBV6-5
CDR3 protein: CASSKQGGVETQYF
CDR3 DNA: TGTGCCAGCAGTAAACAGGGGGGCGTCGAGACCCAGTACTTC

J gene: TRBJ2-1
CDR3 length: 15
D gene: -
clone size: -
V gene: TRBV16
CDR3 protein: CASSQFAGGYNEQFF
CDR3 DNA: TGTGCCAGCAGCCAATTCGCCGGTGGCTACAATGAGCAGTTCTTC

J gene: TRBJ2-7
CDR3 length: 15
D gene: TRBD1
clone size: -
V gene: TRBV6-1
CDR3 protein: CASSDSTGGTFEQYF
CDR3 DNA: TGTGCCAGCAGTGACTCGACAGGGGGAACCTTCGAGCAGTACTTC

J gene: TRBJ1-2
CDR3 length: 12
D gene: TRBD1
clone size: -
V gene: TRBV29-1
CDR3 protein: CSVQTGVYGYTF
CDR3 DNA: TGCAGCGTTCAAACAGGGGTGTATGGCTACACCTTC

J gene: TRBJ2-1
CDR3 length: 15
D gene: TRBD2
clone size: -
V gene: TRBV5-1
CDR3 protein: CASSPVTGGSNEQFF
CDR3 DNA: TGCGCCAGCAGCCCAGTCACGGGAGGCAGCAATGAGCAGTTCTTC

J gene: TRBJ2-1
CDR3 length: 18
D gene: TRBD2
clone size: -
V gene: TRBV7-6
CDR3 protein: CASSPRLAGSTSYNEQFF
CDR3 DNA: TGTGCCAGCAGCCCCCGGCTAGCGGGCTCCACCTCCTACAATGAGCAGTTCTTC

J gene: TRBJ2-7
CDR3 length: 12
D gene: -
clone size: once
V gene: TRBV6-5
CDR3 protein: CATSGHSYEQYF
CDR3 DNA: TGTGCCACCTCAGGACACTCCTACGAGCAGTACTTC

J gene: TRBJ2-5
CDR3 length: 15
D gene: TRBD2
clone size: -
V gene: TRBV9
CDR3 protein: CASSALAGGQETQYF
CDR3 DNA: TGTGCCAGCAGCGCCCTAGCGGGGGGGCAAGAGACCCAGTACTTC

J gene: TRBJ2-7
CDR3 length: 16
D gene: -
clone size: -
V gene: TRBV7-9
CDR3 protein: CASSLGQRQLLDEQYF
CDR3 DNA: TGTGCCAGCAGCTTGGGTCAGAGGCAACTCCTGGACGAGCAGTACTTC

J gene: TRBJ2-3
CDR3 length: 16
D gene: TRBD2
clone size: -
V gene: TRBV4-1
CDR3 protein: CASSQVGGSRTDTQYF
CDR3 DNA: TGCGCCAGCAGCCAAGTGGGCGGGAGCCGCACAGATACGCAGTATTTT

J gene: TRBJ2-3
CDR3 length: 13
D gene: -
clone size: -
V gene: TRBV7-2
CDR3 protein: CASSSQRGDTQYF
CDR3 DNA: TGTGCCAGCAGCTCACAAAGGGGAGATACGCAGTATTTT

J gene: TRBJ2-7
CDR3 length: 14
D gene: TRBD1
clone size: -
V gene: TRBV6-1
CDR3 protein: CASSLWDSIYEQYF
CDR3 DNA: TGTGCCAGCAGTCTGTGGGACAGCATCTACGAGCAGTACTTC

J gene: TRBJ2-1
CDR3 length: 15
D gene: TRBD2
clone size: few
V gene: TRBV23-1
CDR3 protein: CASTTSGGENNEQFF
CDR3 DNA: TGCGCCAGCACGACTAGCGGGGGTGAAAACAATGAGCAGTTCTTC